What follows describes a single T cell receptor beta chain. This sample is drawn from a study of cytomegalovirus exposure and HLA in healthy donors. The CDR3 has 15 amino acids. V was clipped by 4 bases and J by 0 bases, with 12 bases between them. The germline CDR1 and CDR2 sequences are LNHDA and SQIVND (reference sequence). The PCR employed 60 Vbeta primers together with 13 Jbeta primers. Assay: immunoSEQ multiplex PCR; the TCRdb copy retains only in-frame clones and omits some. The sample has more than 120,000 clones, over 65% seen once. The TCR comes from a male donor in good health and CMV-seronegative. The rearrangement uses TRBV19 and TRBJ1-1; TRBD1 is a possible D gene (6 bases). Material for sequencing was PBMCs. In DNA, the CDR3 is TGTGCCAGTAGTACAGGGGAAGTGGTGAACACTGAAGCTTTCTTT. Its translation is CASSTGEVVNTEAFF.